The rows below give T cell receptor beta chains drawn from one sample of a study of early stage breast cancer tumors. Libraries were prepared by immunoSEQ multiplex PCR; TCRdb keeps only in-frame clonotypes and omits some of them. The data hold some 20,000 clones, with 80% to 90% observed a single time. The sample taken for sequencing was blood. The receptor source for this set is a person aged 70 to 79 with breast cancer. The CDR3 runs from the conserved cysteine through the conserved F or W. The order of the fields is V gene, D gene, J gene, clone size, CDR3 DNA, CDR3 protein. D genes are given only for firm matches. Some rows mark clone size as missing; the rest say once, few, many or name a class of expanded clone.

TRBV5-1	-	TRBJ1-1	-	TGCGCCAGCAGTGCTACAGGGTCGAACACTGAAGCTTTCTTT	CASSATGSNTEAFF
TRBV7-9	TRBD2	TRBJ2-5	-	TGTGCCAGCAGCTTCGGGCGGGGGAATTTGGAGACCCAGTACTTC	CASSFGRGNLETQYF
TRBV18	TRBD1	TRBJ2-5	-	TGTGCCAGCTCATCGGGACAGGCAGAGACCCAGTACTTC	CASSSGQAETQYF
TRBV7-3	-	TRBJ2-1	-	TGTGCCAGCAGCTTATCCGGGGTGGGTGAGCAGTTCTTC	CASSLSGVGEQFF
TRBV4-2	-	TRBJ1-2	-	TGTGCCAGCAGCCAAGATTTGGGGGGTGTTAACTATGGCTACACCTTC	CASSQDLGGVNYGYTF
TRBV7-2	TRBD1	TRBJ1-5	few	TGTGCCAGCAGCTTCGGACAGGCCCCGAATCAGCCCCAGCATTTT	CASSFGQAPNQPQHF
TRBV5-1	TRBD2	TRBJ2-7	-	TGCGCCAGCAGCTTGGCTAGCGGGGGTCCCTACGAGCAGTACTTC	CASSLASGGPYEQYF
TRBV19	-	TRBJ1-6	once	TGTGCCAGTAGTCAGTCTAATTCACCCCTCCACTTT	CASSQSNSPLHF
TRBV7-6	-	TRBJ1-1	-	TGTGCCAGCAGCTTAGGGCAAGAGAACACTGAAGCTTTCTTT	CASSLGQENTEAFF
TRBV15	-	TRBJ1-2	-	TGTGCCACCAGCAGAGATCTCGCAACACGGAGCTTAGAAGGCTACACCTTC	CATSRDLATRSLEGYTF
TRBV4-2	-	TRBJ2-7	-	TGTGCCAGCAGCCAAGAAAGAAGCGGGCCCTCCTACGAGCAGTACTTC	CASSQERSGPSYEQYF
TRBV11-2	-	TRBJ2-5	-	TGTGCCAGCAGTTTGACCCGCGCCGGGCAAGAGACCCAGTACTTC	CASSLTRAGQETQYF
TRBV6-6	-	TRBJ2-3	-	TGTGCCAGCAGCTACGGACAGCTCACAGATACGCAGTATTTT	CASSYGQLTDTQYF
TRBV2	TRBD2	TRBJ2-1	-	TGTGCCAGCAGTTATAGCGGGGGCAACAATGAGCAGTTCTTC	CASSYSGGNNEQFF
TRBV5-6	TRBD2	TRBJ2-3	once	TGTGCCAGCACCGGTGGGCGGGGGAGCACAGATACGCAGTATTTT	CASTGGRGSTDTQYF
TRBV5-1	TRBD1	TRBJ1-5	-	TGCGCCAGCAGCTTGGAGGGGGCTCACAATCAGCCCCAGCATTTT	CASSLEGAHNQPQHF